This T cell receptor (beta chain) was recorded in a study of OX40 agonist ivuxolimab in advanced cancers. General study results and limits: Nonresponders included some who also had low normalized T-cell clonal expansion.

Germline V gene lookup returns CDR1 LNHDA and CDR2 SQIVND (reference sequence). The length of the CDR3 is 14 residues. Unmatched junction bases numbered 9, after V lost 9 bases and J lost 5 bases. Comment on this clone: The antigen remains undetermined.

Data came from immunoSEQ multiplex PCR; TCRdb stores just in-frame clones and leaves some out. The sample holds 55,000 to 75,000 clones, around 83% seen once. Source: CD4+ or CD8+ T cells sorted from blood, taken in a trial of the OX40 agonist ivuxolimab. The rearrangement uses TRBV19 and TRBJ2-2; 7 bases line up with TRBD1. The sequence derives from an adult with an advanced solid tumor such as melanoma, head and neck, liver or kidney cancer. CDR3 region: CASQTGVRTGELFF. The DNA for the CDR3 is TGTGCCAGCCAAACAGGGGTTCGAACCGGGGAGCTGTTTTTT.